This TCR beta chain was identified during a study of shared clonotypes between healthy human individuals. Assay used: immunoSEQ multiplex PCR; TCRdb lists only in-frame clones, some missing. This sample carries approximately 1.4 million clones, about 98% of them seen once, and the ten largest clones take 0.45%. This CDR3 is built from 15 residues. V was clipped by 3 bases and J by 4 bases, with 12 bases between them. Germline-derived CDR1 and CDR2 are LNHDA and SQIVND (reference sequence). The V and J genes are TRBV19 and TRBJ2-2; weak D call: TRBD2 (5 bases). What was sequenced was naive CD4+ T cells sorted from blood. Specified subset: CD45RA+ positively selected. The origin of this receptor is a man younger than 45 in good health. The CDR3 DNA reads TGTGCCAGTAGTATTGCCCTAGGGAGCACCGGGGAGCTGTTTTTT. Translated: CASSIALGSTGELFF. The full variable domain, in which reference TRBV19 and TRBJ2-2 provide the parts outside the CDR3, is DGGITQSPKYLFRKEGQNVTLSCEQNLNHDAMYWYRQDPGQGLRLIYYSQIVNDFQKGDIAEGYSVSREKKESFPLTVTSAQKNPTAFYLCASSIALGSTGELFFGEGSRLTVL.